This T cell receptor beta chain comes out of a study of cytomegalovirus exposure and HLA in healthy donors. Across the whole study: The Caucasian-associated ancestry cluster held about 80% of some 420 genotyped donors.

The PCR ran on 60 Vbeta and 13 Jbeta primers. Profiling relied on immunoSEQ multiplex PCR, and the TCRdb table lists in-frame clones only, not all of them. The sample contains roughly 150,000 clones, around two thirds of which appear only once. The CDR3 is 13 residues long. From germline, CDR1 is GTSNPN and CDR2 SVGIG (reference sequence). V lost 2 bases, J lost 7 bases, and 12 bases lay in between. Sequenced sample: PBMCs. This receptor was identified in a man aged 25-45 years in good health and CMV-seropositive. The chain has TRBV30 and TRBJ1-5; D might be TRBD1 (6 bases). CDR3 nucleotide sequence: TGTGCCTGGAGTCTCCAACAGGGACAGCCCCAGCATTTT. Its protein product is CAWSLQQGQPQHF.